This entry describes one TCR beta chain. There are a few counts of this clonotype. There is no known antigen for this receptor. No base quality information exists; no much larger clone differs at one position. This sample is drawn from a study of identical twins' blood T cells (dated by TCRdb to the early 2010s). Regarding the research as a whole: The approximately twelve libraries, six for the alpha chain and six for the beta chain, yielded 45 million to 55 million Illumina reads in total. Using next-generation sequencing, the study compared the TCR alpha and beta chain repertoires of three pairs of monozygous twins to assess how genetics influences repertoire formation. The study at large found these results: Among the most abundant TCRbeta clonotypes, more CDR3 sequences were shared by each donor with her twin than with unrelated donors. The number of shared CDR3 clonotypes between two donors was mainly determined by the product of their cloneset sizes, and twins did not clearly deviate from this trend. V gene usage was reported to be markedly more similar within twin pairs than between unrelated donors, even among non-selected out-of-frame TCRbeta clonotypes. Environmental influences could not be excluded as an explanation for twin similarity, since twins were reared together. The study stated that the proposed role of the TCRalpha J segment in MHC recognition during thymic selection needs to be validated by independent studies.

Donors were six healthy women forming three monozygous twin pairs. All three twin pairs had been reared together, and it was thought likely that the same infectious agents and vaccines had been met by these twin pairs. RNA was isolated from peripheral blood mononuclear cells and used to prepare TCR cDNA libraries. V is clipped by 2 bases and J by 7 bases, and the sequence between their germline boundaries is 11 bases long. The germline V gene (reference sequence) specifies LNHDA as CDR1 and SQIVND as CDR2. From the cysteine through the phenylalanine, the CDR3 covers 14 amino acids. Just the 42-base CDR3 DNA is kept, in frame starting at base 1. Library method: 5' RACE. Sequenced on an Illumina Genome Analyzer IIx. RNA-based TCR cDNA libraries were prepared by a previously described protocol with several modifications. To prevent cross-contamination, sample-specific barcodes were introduced on both ends of each TCR cDNA library during cDNA synthesis and amplification. In the original analysis: Each library contained roughly 2.2 to 3.6 million CDR3-containing reads, and somewhere between about 95,000 and nearly 550,000 clonotypes were identified for each individual. Reads with improper barcode index combinations were discarded, and clonesets were then built for each library with the MiTCR software. While assembling CDR3 clonotypes, MiTCR corrected PCR and sequencing errors and either filtered or rescued low-quality reads. Artificial out-of-frame clonotypes were removed by being mapped to in-frame sequences, with one indel in the CDR3 allowed. V and J gene usage similarity between donors was measured as Jensen-Shannon divergence divided by mean entropy. Through fastp at Q25 and MiXCR, TCRdb rebuilt clones from the public reads, retaining in-frame beta chains. Every entry covers one CDR3 protein and lists the most common genes and DNA from its rows. These V and J calls derive from TCRdb rather than the authors' analysis. The sample includes about 370,000 distinct CDR3 sequences, with around 30% observed a single time. Around 5.6% of the sample is in the top ten clones.

The chain is made from TRBV19 and TRBJ1-4; the D gene cannot be named for sure. The specimen sequenced was PBMCs. The TCR sequence derives from a woman aged 18-49 years in good health. The DNA is as follows: TGTGCCAGTAGTATAACACATCGGAGTGAAAAACTGTTTTTT. Translated, it gives CASSITHRSEKLFF.